This TCR beta chain was obtained from a study of T cells in localized non-small cell lung cancer. Produced via immunoSEQ multiplex PCR; TCRdb's table is partial and in-frame only. The table has about 27,000 clones, 82% seen once. The CDR3 runs to 16 residues. Germline V CDR1 and CDR2: SGDLS, YYNGEE. The ends were cut back, 4 bases at V and 2 bases at J, with 17 bases in the middle. About this clone: What it recognizes is unknown.

Study outcomes and limitations: Blood T cell density predicted longer survival; adjacent-lung clonality, shorter. Across samples, adjacent lung featured a median around 57 of the top 100 tumor clones. Tumor trailed uninvolved adjacent lung in T cell clonality, which peaked there.

J is TRBJ2-3 and V is TRBV9, with no clear D. The TCR originated in a woman aged 35 to 70 with stage I lung adenocarcinoma. Sample: peripheral blood, taken before any cancer treatment. CDR3 DNA sequence: TGTGCCAGCAGCCTTTCCCCCCTCAGCTCCACAGATACGCAGTATTTT. It codes for CASSLSPLSSTDTQYF. The variable domain in full, completed from reference TRBV9 and TRBJ2-3, reads DSGVTQTPKHLITATGQRVTLRCSPRSGDLSVYWYQQSLDQGLQFLIQYYNGEERAKGNILERFSAQQFPDLHSELNLSSLELGDSALYFCASSLSPLSSTDTQYFGPGTRLTVL.